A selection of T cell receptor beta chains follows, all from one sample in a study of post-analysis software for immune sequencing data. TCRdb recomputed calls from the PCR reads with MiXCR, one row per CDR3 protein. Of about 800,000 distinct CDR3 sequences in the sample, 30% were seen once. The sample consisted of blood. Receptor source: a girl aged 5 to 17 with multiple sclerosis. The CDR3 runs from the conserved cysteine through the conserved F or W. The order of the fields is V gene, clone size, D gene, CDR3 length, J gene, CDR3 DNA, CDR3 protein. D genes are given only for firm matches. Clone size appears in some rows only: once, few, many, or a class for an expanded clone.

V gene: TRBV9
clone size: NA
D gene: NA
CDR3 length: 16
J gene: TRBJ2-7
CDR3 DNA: TGTGCCAGCAGCGTAGGTTTGGCGGGCCCATCCTACGAGCAGTACTTC
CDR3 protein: CASSVGLAGPSYEQYF

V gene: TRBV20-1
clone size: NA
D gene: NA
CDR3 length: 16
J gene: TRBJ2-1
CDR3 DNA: TGCAGTGCTAGAGGAGTGGAGGCTAGCGCGTACAATGAGCAGTTCTTC
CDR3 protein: CSARGVEASAYNEQFF

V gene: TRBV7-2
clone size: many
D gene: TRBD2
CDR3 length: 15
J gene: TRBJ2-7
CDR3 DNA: TGTGCCAGCAGCTTGCACTGGCGGGGGACCTACGAGCAGTACTTC
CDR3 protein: CASSLHWRGTYEQYF

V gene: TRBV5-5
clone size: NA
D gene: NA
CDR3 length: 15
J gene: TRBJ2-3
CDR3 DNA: TGTGCCAGCAGCCTTTTGGGGACAAATGCGGATACGCAGTATTTT
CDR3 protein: CASSLLGTNADTQYF

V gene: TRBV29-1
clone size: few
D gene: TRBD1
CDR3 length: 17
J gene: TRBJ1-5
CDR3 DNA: TGCAGCGCCCGACTCGGGACAGGGGGCTCCGTCAATCAGCCCCAGCATTTT
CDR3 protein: CSARLGTGGSVNQPQHF

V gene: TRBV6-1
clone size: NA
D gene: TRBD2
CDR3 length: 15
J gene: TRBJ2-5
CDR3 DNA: TGTGCCAGCAGACCCAGACTAGCCCCCCAAGAGACCCAGTACTTC
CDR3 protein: CASRPRLAPQETQYF

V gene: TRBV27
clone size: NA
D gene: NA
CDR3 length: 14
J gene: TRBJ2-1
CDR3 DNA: TGTGCCAGCAGAGAGTGGCGGGATGACAATGAGCAGTTCTTC
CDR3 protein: CASREWRDDNEQFF

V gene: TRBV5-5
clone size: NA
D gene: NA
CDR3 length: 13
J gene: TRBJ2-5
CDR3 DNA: TGTGCCAGCAGCGGCGAGGTCTGGGAGACCCAGTACTTC
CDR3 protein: CASSGEVWETQYF

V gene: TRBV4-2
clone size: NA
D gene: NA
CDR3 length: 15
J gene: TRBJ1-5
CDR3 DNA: TGTGCCAGCAGCCAAGATACGGGGGGTCAGGAGCCCCAGCATTTT
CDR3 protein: CASSQDTGGQEPQHF

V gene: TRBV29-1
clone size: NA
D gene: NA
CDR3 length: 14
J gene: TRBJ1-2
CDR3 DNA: TGCAGCGTTGAAGATGGACTAGGGGGTTGGGGCTACACCTTC
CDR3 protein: CSVEDGLGGWGYTF

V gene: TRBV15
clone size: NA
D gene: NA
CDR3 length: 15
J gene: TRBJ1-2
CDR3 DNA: TGTGCCACCAGCACCCGGCGGGGGGGTAACGATGGCTACACCTTC
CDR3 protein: CATSTRRGGNDGYTF

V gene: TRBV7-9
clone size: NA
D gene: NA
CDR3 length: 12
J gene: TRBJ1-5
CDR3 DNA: TGTGCCGGCAGCTTAGATAACCAGCCCCAGCATTTT
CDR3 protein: CAGSLDNQPQHF

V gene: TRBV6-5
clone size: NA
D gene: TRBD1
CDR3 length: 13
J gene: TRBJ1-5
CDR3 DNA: TGTGCCAGCAGACCGGACAGGGGCCAGCCCCAGCATTTT
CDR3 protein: CASRPDRGQPQHF

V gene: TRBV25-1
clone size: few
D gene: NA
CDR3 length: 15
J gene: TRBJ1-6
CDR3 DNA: TGTGCCAGCAGTGAAGGTGGGGCAGCCCGGTCACCCCTCCACTTT
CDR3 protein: CASSEGGAARSPLHF

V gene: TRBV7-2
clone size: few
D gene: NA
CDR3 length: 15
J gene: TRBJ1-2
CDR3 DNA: TGTGCCAGCAGCCCCCACGGGAGAGGGGGAGGTGGCTACACCTTC
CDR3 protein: CASSPHGRGGGGYTF

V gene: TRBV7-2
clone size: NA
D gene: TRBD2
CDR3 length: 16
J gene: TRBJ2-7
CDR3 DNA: TGTGCCAGCAGCTATCGCACTAGCGGGAGGAGCGATGAGCAGTACTTC
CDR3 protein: CASSYRTSGRSDEQYF

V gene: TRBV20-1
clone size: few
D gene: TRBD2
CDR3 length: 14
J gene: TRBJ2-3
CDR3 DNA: TGCAGTGCGCTGCTAGCGGGAGGGCCAGATACGCAGTATTTT
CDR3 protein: CSALLAGGPDTQYF

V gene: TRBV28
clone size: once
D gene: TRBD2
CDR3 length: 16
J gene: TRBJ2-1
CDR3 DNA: TGTGCCAGCAGCCCATTTAGGACTAGCGGATACAATGAGCAGTTCTTC
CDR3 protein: CASSPFRTSGYNEQFF

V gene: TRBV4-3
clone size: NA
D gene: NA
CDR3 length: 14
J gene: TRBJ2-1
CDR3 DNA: TGCGCCAGCAGCCAAGGGCACACGTACAATGAGCAGTTCTTC
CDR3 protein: CASSQGHTYNEQFF

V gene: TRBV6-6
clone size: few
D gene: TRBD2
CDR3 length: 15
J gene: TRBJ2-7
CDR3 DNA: TGTGCCAGCAGTTACTCTGGGACTAGCTCCTACGAGCAGTACTTC
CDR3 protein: CASSYSGTSSYEQYF

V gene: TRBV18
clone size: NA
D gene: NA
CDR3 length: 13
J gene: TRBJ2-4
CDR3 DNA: TGTGCCAGCCCAGAGGGGGCCAAAAACATTCAGTACTTC
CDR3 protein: CASPEGAKNIQYF

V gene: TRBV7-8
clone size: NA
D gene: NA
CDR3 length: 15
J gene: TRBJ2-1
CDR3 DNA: TGTGCCAGCAGCTCCACCACCCGGCTGAAAGGGACCCAGTTCTTC
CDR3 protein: CASSSTTRLKGTQFF

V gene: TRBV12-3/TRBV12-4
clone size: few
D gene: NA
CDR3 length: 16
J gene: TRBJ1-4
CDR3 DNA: TGTGCCAGCAGTCCAGATCCACCTTCAACTAATGAAAAACTGTTTTTT
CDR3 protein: CASSPDPPSTNEKLFF